This T cell receptor beta chain derives from a study of T-cell memory formation after mild COVID-19. General observations from the study: A balance of CD4 and CD8 characterized clones contracting day 15 to 85, whereas later expanders leaned CD4+.

In TCRdb, the 5' RACE reads were re-called with MiXCR into one record per CDR3 protein. The sample has just over 300,000 distinct CDR3 sequences, 15% to 20% seen once. Trimming cost V 3 bases and J 6 bases, with 13 bases left between them. Per germline, CDR1 MNHEY and CDR2 SMNVEV (reference sequence). The CDR3 runs 14 residues. This clonotype was seen repeatedly, ten times or more. No antigen is known for it. What was sequenced was PBMCs or a T cell subset sorted from them (not recorded which). The chain recombines TRBV27 with TRBJ2-3; D ambiguous. This clonotype was obtained from a young man who had mild COVID-19 (a few samples of this study predate the infection). Cell type and time point are not known. The CDR3 DNA is TGTGCCAGCAGTTTTCGGGCGAAAACGGATACGCAGTATTTT. Its translation: CASSFRAKTDTQYF.